This T cell receptor (beta chain) was found in a study of tissue T cells after allogeneic stem cell transplantation (dated by TCRdb to between 2021 and 2023). Looking at the study overall: The study profiled TCR beta repertoires across many tissues from research autopsies of patients with and without GVHD, plus mouse models of GVHD. The human arm was a prospective observational study without blinding or randomization.

The library was generated by the immunoSEQ multiplex PCR assay. TCRbeta CDR3 sequencing was performed at survey depth by Adaptive Biotechnologies, and CDR3 sequences, V/J genes, productive frequency and template counts were reported. TCR beta CDR3 regions were amplified from genomic DNA instead of RNA. Per the authors' processing: Pairwise repertoire overlap between tissues was quantified with Jensen-Shannon divergence, where 1 means complete divergence and 0 identical. Tissues were clustered by single-linkage agglomerative hierarchical clustering of pairwise JSD values, and the clustering results were displayed as dendrograms. GLIPH2 was applied to all patient samples using simulation_depth 1000, kmer_min_depth 3, and cdr3_length_cutoff 8, and only groups with more than two unique CDR3s were retained. In a standardized tissue-overlap score, Jaccard GLIPH-group overlap across patients was extrapolated to a standard repertoire size of 1000 clones. Linear mixed-effect models, with tissue as a fixed effect and individual as a random effect, were used to test how diversity related to clinical or experimental variables. Here the immuneACCESS table is served through TCRdb, limited to in-frame sequences with V and J called. Missing clones are a known gap in these copies; in checked studies unresolved V genes cover under half, and the rest lacks a known reason. From that table come the V and J calls and clone size; the DNA was used to work out D and trimming. The sample table records about 7,500 clones; roughly 34% of these occur just once. Of the sample, 5% to 8% falls within the top ten clones.

The sample's time point label is to be understood as: mouse harvest day 14 after allogeneic transplant. Each mouse graft, delivered by tail vein injection, combined 10^6 splenic CD5+ T cells with 10^7 T-cell-depleted bone marrow cells. GVHD in mice was modeled with a major MHC-mismatch B6 (H2b) into BALB/c (H2d) model, and tissues were profiled at day 7 or 14. On day 7 or 14 post-transplant, mouse tissues and retro-orbital blood were harvested with separate sterile tools for each animal, and livers were flushed before harvest. Before genomic DNA isolation with the DNeasy Blood & Tissue Kit, mouse tissues were minced using razor blades in buffered saline. With regard to this clone: Its binding antigen is unknown. This receptor is murine, so its gene names and germline sequences reflect the mouse genome. The read stops 1 residue short of the end of the CDR3; the missing end is completed from the germline J gene.

What the research found in general, with its limitations: The study did not determine which tissue TCRs were alloreactive or antigen-specific, and some clones might have been persisting host cells. Only a few T cell clones appeared in more than one patient, yet motif-based clustering showed tissue-specific repertoire signatures that were shared between patients. In both patients and mice, T cells from blood and spleen picked up only a limited part of the TCR repertoire that was detected in tissues. Within patients, how anatomically similar the tissues were was a key factor in shaping TCR repertoire composition, regardless of disease or transplant status. The patient cohort was small and clinically heterogeneous, and sampling depth was acknowledged as a limitation.

In the germline V gene (reference sequence), CDR1 corresponds to KGHPV and CDR2 to FQNQEV. V drops 2 bases and J drops 3 bases, leaving 0 bases in between. The CDR3 starts with the cysteine, ends with the phenylalanine, and has 11 residues. The DNA shown is the part of the CDR3 that was read: 30 bases, in frame from base 1. The rearranged segments are TRBV26 and TRBJ2-5; the D gene is not confidently resolved. The origin of this receptor is a female BALB/c mouse given C57BL/6 T cells with graft-versus-host disease after an allogeneic hematopoietic cell transplant. Sequencing was done on a sample of skin. The CDR3 loop reads CASSLQDTQYF. CDR3 DNA, as far as it was read: TGTGCCAGCAGTCTGCAAGACACCCAGTAC. With all but the CDR3 taken from the reference TRBV26 and TRBJ2-5 genes, the full variable domain is: NSKVIQTPRYLVKGQGQKAKMRCIPEKGHPVVFWYQQNKNNEFKFLINFQNQEVLQQIDMTEKRFSAECPSNSPCSLEIQSSEAGDSALYLCASSLQDTQYFGPGTRLLVL.